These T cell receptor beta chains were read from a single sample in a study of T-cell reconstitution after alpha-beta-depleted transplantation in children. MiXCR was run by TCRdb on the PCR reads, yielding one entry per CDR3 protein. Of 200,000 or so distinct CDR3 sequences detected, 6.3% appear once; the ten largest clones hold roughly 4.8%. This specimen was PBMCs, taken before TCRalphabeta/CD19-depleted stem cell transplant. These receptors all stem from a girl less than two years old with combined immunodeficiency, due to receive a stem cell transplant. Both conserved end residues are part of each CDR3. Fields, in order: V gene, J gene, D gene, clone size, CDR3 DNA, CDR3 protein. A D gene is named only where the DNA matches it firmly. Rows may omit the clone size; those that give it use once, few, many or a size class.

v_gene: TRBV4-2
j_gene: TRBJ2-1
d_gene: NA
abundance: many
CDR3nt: TGTGCCAGCAGCCAAGAGGAGAGCTCCTACAATGAGCAGTTCTTC
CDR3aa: CASSQEESSYNEQFF

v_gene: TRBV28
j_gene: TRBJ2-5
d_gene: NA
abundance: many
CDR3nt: TGTGCCAGCAGTTTCATGGGGACCCAGTACTTC
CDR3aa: CASSFMGTQYF

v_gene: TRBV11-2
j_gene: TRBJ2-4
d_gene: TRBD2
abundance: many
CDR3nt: TGTGCCAGCAGCTTTCTCACCTTGACTAGCGGGTTAGCCAAAAACATTCAGTACTTC
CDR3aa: CASSFLTLTSGLAKNIQYF

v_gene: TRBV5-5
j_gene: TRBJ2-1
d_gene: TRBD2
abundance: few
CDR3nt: TGTGCCAGCAGCCGAATTAGCGGGAGGGCCGAGGGGGGCAATGAGCAGTTCTTC
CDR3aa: CASSRISGRAEGGNEQFF

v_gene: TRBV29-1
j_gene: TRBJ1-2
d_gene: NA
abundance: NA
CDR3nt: TGCAGCGTTGAAGATTCTTGGGCCCCTAACTATGGCTACACCTTC
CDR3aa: CSVEDSWAPNYGYTF

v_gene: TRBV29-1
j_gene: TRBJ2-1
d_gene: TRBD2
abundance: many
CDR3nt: TGCAGCGTGAGTAGGGGACTAGCTGGGGACAATGAGCAGTTCTTC
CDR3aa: CSVSRGLAGDNEQFF

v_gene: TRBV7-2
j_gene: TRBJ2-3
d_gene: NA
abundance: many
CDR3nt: TGTGCCAGCAGCTTAGGGCCCCTGTTGGCGGGGAGGACAGATACGCAGTATTTT
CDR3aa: CASSLGPLLAGRTDTQYF

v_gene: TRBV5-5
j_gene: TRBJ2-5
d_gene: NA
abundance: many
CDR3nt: TGTGCCAGCAGCTTGGTTTCCGGGGAGACCCAGTACTTC
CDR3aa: CASSLVSGETQYF

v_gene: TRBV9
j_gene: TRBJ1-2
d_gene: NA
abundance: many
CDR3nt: TGTGCCAGCAGCCTGGGGGAGGACTATGGCTACACCTTC
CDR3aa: CASSLGEDYGYTF

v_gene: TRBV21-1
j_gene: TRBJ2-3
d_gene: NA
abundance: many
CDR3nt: TGTGCCAGCAGCAAGGACCGTAGCGGGGGCCTTAGATACACAGATACGCAGTATTTT
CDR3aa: CASSKDRSGGLRYTDTQYF

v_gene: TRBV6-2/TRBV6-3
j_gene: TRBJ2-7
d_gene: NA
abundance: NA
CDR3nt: TGTGCCAGCAGTTACTTGGCCTCCGTGGGAGCGTACGAGCAGTACTTC
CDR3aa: CASSYLASVGAYEQYF

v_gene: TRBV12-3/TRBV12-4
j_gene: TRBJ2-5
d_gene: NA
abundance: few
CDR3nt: TGTGCCAGCAGTCCCGGGGTAGCGGCAAGGTACCAAGAGACCCAGTACTTC
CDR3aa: CASSPGVAARYQETQYF

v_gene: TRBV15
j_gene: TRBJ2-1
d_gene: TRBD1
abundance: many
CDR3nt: TGTGCCACCAGCAGAGCAGGGACAGACGAATACAATGAGCAGTTCTTC
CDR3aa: CATSRAGTDEYNEQFF

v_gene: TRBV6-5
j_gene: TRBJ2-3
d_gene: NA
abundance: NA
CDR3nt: TGTGCCAGCAGTTACTCGATAGAGCCAGATACGCAGTATTTT
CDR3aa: CASSYSIEPDTQYF

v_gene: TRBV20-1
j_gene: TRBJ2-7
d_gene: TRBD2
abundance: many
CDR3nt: TGCAGTGCTAGAGATCATAAGCGGGGGTCCTACGAGCAGTACTTC
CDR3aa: CSARDHKRGSYEQYF

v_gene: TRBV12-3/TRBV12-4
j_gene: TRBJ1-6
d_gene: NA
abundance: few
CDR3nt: TGTGCCAGCAGGGTGGTGGGGGTCCGCAATTCACCCCTCCACTTT
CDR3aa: CASRVVGVRNSPLHF

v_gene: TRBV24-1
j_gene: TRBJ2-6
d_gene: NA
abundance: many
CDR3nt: TGTGCCACCAGTGATTTTCGGAACTCTGGGGCCAACGTCCTGACTTTC
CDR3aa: CATSDFRNSGANVLTF

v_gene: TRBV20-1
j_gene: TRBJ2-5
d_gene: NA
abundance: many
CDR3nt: TGCAGTGCTAGTAGGATGGCAGGGGTTGGGGAGACCCAGTACTTC
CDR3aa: CSASRMAGVGETQYF

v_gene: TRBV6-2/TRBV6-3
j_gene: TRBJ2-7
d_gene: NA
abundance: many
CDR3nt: TGTGCCAGCTCGGCAGGCGAGCAGTACTTC
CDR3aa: CASSAGEQYF

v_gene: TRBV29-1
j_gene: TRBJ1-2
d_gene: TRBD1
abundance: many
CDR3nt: TGCAGCATCCAGCGTCCCACCAGGGGGCTGGGCTACACCTTC
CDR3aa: CSIQRPTRGLGYTF

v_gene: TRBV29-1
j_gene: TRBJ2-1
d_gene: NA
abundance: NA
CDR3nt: TGCAGCGTTGAGGACTGGGGCAATGAGCAGTTCTTC
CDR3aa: CSVEDWGNEQFF

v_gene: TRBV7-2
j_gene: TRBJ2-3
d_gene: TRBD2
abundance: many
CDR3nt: TGTGCCAGCAGCTTACGCGGGAGTCCAGATACGCAGTATTTT
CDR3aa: CASSLRGSPDTQYF

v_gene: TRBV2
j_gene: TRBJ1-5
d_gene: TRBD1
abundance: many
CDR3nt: TGTGCCAGCAGGAACAGGGGAGGCAATCAGCCCCAGCATTTT
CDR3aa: CASRNRGGNQPQHF

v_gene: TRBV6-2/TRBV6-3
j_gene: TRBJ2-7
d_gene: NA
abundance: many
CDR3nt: TGTGCCAGCAGAGCGCTACGGTACGGAACAGGGTCGGGGCAGTACTTC
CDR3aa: CASRALRYGTGSGQYF

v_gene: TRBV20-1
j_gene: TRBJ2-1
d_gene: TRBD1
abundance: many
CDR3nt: TGCAGTGCTCTACAGGGGTCCGTGAATGAGCAGTTCTTC
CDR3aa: CSALQGSVNEQFF

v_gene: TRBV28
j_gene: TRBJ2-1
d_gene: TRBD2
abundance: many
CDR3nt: TGTGCCAGCAGTTTGAGGGGGGCTAGCGGGTACAATGAGCAGTTCTTC
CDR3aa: CASSLRGASGYNEQFF

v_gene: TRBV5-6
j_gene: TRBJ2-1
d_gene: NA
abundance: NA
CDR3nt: TGTGCCAGCAGCAACAACCGGGGGGAGCAGTTCTTC
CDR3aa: CASSNNRGEQFF

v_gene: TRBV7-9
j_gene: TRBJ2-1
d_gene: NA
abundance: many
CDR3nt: TGTGCCAGCAGCTTCGACGGGGGCTCCTACAATGAGCAGTTCTTC
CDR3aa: CASSFDGGSYNEQFF

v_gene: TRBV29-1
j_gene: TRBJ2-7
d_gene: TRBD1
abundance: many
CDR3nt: TGCAGCGTTGGACAGGGGGTTTCCTACGAGCAGTACTTC
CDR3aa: CSVGQGVSYEQYF

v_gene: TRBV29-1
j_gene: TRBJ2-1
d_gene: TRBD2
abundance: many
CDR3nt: TGCAGCGGCGAGCGGGGGTTCTCCTACAATGAGCAGTTCTTC
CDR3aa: CSGERGFSYNEQFF

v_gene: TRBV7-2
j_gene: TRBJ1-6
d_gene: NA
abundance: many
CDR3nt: TGTGCCAGCAGCTTAGGCCTTGGGTCTTCACCCCTCCACTTT
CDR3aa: CASSLGLGSSPLHF

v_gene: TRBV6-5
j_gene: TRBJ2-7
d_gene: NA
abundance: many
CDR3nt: TGTGCCAGCAGAGGGGACTTTAGCTCCTACGAGCAGTACTTC
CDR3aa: CASRGDFSSYEQYF

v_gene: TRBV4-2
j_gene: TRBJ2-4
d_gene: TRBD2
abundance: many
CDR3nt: TGTGCCAGCAGCCAAGACGGCGGGGGGGACATTCAGTACTTC
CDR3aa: CASSQDGGGDIQYF

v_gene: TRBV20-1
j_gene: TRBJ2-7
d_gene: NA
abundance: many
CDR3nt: TGCAGTGCTAGAGATTGGATCATATCGGGAGATAGCTACGAGCAGTACTTC
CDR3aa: CSARDWIISGDSYEQYF

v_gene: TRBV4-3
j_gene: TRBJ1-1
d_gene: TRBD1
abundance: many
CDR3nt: TGCGCCAGCAGCCCTAGACCGGGACAGGGGTTATTCAGTGAAGCTTTCTTT
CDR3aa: CASSPRPGQGLFSEAFF

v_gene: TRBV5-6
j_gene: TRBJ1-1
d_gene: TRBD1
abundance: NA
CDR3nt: TGTGCCAGCAGCTTGGAGTCGTGGGACAGGACCACTGAAGCTTTCTTT
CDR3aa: CASSLESWDRTTEAFF

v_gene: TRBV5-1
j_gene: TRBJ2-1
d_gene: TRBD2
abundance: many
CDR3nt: TGCGCCAGCAGCCCCGGGACTAGCGTAAATGAGCAGTTCTTC
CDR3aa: CASSPGTSVNEQFF

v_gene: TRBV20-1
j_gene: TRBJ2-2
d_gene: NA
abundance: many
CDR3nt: TGCAGTGCCCAACCCAATCAGTGGAGCGGGGAGCTGTTTTTT
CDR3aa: CSAQPNQWSGELFF

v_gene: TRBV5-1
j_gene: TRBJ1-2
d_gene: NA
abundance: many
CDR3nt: TGCGCCAGCAGCGATCCCGGAGGATATGGCTACACCTTC
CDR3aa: CASSDPGGYGYTF

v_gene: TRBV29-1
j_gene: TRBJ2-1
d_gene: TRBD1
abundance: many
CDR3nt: TGCAGCGTTGAAGGGGACAGGGGGGCCTTAAGATACAATGAGCAGTTCTTC
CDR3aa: CSVEGDRGALRYNEQFF

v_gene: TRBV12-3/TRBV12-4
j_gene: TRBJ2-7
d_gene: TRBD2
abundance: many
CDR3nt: TGTGCCAGCAGTTTTAGCCTAGCGGGGGCCTACGAGCAGTACTTC
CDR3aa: CASSFSLAGAYEQYF

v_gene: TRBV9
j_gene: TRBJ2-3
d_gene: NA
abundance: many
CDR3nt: TGTGCCAGCAGCGTAGAGGGTGCCCCGAGCACAGATACGCAGTATTTT
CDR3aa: CASSVEGAPSTDTQYF